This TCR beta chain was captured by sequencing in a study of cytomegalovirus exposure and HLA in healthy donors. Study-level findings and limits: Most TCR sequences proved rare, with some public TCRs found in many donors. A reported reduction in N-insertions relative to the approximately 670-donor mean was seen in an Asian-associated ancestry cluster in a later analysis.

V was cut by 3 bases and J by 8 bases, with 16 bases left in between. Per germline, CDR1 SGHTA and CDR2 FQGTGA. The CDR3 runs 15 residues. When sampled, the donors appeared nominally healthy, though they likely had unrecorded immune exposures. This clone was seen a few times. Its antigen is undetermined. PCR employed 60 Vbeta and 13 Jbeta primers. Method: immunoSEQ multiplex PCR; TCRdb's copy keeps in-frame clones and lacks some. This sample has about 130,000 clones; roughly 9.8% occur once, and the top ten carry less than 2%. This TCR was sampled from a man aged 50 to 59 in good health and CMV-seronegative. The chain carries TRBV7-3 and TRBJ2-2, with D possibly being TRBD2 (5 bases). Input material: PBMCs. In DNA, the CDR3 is TGTGCCAGCAGCTTCTCCGGGAAAGGACGGGGGGAGCTGTTTTTT. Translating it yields CASSFSGKGRGELFF.